This paragraph reports one T cell receptor (beta chain). This entry is derived from a study of CD8 T cells in Susac syndrome. Random hexamers served to reverse transcribe roughly 0.5 to 1 ug RNA. Amplification of TCR beta CDR3 spanned 54 Vbeta and 13 Jbeta via immunoSEQ multiplex PCR. TCRdb ran MiXCR on the immunoSEQ multiplex PCR reads and lists one entry per CDR3 protein. This table holds about 210,000 distinct CDR3 sequences, about 96% found once. Relapsing-remitting disease, either stable or active, was present in the multiple sclerosis controls, who were treatment-naive patients. TEMRA cells were FACS-enriched, with CD8+ and CD4+ T cells isolated negatively. The CDR3 consists of 15 residues. V lost 6 bases and J 10 bases, leaving 19 bases between the germline ends. CDR1 and CDR2 (germline): MNHEY, SMNVEV (reference sequence).

The sequenced material came from CD4+ T cells from PBMCs. This TCR came from a human donor with multiple sclerosis. The chain is built from TRBV27 and TRBJ1-6; TRBD1 is a possible D gene (6 bases). The chain's CDR3 is CASRLVQGGQSPLHF. DNA for the CDR3: TGTGCCAGCAGGCTAGTACAGGGCGGCCAGTCACCCCTCCACTTT.